This T cell receptor (beta chain) was sequenced during a study of OX40 agonist ivuxolimab in advanced cancers. Study in general: The diagnoses of dose-escalation patients were hepatocellular carcinoma, melanoma, renal cell or head and neck cancer.

Some clones are missing from TCRdb's copy, which holds only in-frame ones; the method was immunoSEQ multiplex PCR. The table shows tens of thousands of clones, with 94% occurring only once. Overall study findings and caveats: Clones of CD4+ and CD8+ blood T cells grew by week 6 at doses of 0.1 to 3.0 mg/kg. Partial responders dosed at 0.1-3.0 mg/kg displayed clonal expansion ranking among the lowest.

Any history of autoimmune disease or systemic immunosuppression disqualified patients. Details on this clone: The target antigen is unknown.

Sequencing was performed on CD4+ or CD8+ T cells sorted from blood, taken in a trial of the OX40 agonist ivuxolimab. This clonotype originated in an adult with an advanced solid tumor such as melanoma, head and neck, liver or kidney cancer.

The CDR3 bases are TGCGCCAGCAGCCAAGACACAACTAATGAAAAACTGTTTTTT. Protein sequence: CASSQDTTNEKLFF. The chain recombines TRBV4-1 with TRBJ1-4; D not resolved. This CDR3 spans 14 amino acids. V dropped 0 bases and J dropped 0 bases, with 2 bases sitting between them. From germline, CDR1 is MGHRA and CDR2 YSYEKL.